The present T cell receptor beta chain was sequenced within a study of shared clonotypes between healthy human individuals. Whole-study findings and limits: Sampling covered nothing but blood. Tissue TCR repertoires likely differ from those found in blood.

As for this clone: Its matching antigen is unknown.

The study enrolled healthy HIV-negative adults without recent acute infections or vaccinations as donors. The genomic DNA of each subset was split evenly across several immunoSEQ plates. Here immunoSEQ multiplex PCR was the method, and the copy in TCRdb shows in-frame clones only, minus some. This table holds about 480,000 clones, 60% to 85% found once. From germline, CDR1 is SGHTA and CDR2 FQGNSA. The ends lost 5 bases at V and 5 bases at J; junction bases unmatched: 9. There are 15 residues in the CDR3. The sequence was obtained from a middle-aged woman in good health. Some clones in this sample may be carry-over from other donors' samples. The sample was PBMCs. The genes are TRBV7-2 and TRBJ2-1; 7 bases fit TRBD2. Here the CDR3 reads CASSVIAGVHNEQFF. CDR3 nucleotides: TGTGCCAGCAGCGTAATCGCGGGGGTCCACAATGAGCAGTTCTTC.